This TCR beta chain is drawn from a study of radiation and T cells in renal cell carcinoma. Study context: Nephrectomy followed 15 Gy stereotactic body radiation by 4 weeks.

Germline V CDR1 and CDR2: SGDLS, YYNGEE. The CDR3 loop spans 16 amino acids. Trimming took 4 bases from V and 3 from J, leaving 19 bases between them. Time point described: blood 2 weeks post-SBRT. As to treatment: 15 Gy SBRT to primary tumor, nephrectomy 4 weeks later. Serial blood draws occurred at baseline and 2 and 4 weeks post-SBRT. Assay: immunoSEQ multiplex PCR; the TCRdb copy retains only in-frame clones and omits some. The sample lists 160,000 or so clones; 80% to 90% were seen once. The chain links TRBV9 to TRBJ1-1; D gene unclear. This receptor was obtained from a woman aged 50 to 60 with renal cell carcinoma. Specimen: blood, collected from a patient whose treatment included radiotherapy and nephrectomy. CDR3 sequence reads: CASSTRGGFEDTEAFF. DNA of the CDR3: TGTGCCAGCAGCACCCGAGGAGGGTTCGAGGACACTGAAGCTTTCTTT.